This T cell receptor beta chain was captured by sequencing in a study of T cell changes during pregnancy in multiple sclerosis. Using immunoSEQ multiplex PCR, the repertoire was profiled, and TCRdb retains in-frame clones only, with some absent. The table records 50,000 to 65,000 clones, over 85% of them present only once. The CDR3 is made up of 13 amino acids. Germline CDR1 is GTSNPN and CDR2 is SVGIG (reference sequence). The V and J ends lost 3 bases and 3 bases, in that order; junction bases with no gene match: 3. The rearrangement uses TRBV30 and TRBJ2-7, with 9 bases that match TRBD1. Sequenced material: CD8+ T cells from peripheral blood mononuclear cells, taken in the second trimester of pregnancy. The sequence was collected from a female donor with multiple sclerosis, enrolled in a pregnancy study. CDR3 in amino acids: CAWRSDRGYEQYF. As DNA, the CDR3 is TGTGCCTGGAGATCGGACAGGGGCTACGAGCAGTACTTC.